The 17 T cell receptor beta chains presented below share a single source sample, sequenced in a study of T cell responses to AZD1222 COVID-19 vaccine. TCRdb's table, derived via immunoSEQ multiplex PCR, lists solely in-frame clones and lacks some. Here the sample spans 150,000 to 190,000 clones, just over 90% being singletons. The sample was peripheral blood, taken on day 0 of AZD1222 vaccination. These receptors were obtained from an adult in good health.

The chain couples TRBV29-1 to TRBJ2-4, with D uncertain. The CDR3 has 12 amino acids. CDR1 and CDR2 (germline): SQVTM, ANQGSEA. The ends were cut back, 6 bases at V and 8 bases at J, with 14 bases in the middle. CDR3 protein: CSVGPGSDIQYF. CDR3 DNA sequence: TGCAGCGTAGGCCCCGGGTCAGACATTCAGTACTTC.

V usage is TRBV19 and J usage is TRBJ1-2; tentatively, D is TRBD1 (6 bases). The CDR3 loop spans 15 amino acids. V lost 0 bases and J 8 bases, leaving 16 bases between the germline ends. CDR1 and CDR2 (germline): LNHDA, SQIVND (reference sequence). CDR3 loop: CASSIDPGQPLGYTF. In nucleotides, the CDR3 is TGTGCCAGTAGTATAGATCCCGGACAGCCTCTCGGCTACACCTTC.

The CDR3 DNA reads as TGTGCCAGCAGCCTCGGGACAGCCTATGGCTACACCTTC. Protein sequence: CASSLGTAYGYTF. The chain has TRBV14 and TRBJ1-2; TRBD1 aligns across 7 bases. Germline trimming cut 4 bases from V and 4 bases from J; bases unmatched to any gene: 3. Looked up from germline, CDR1 is SGHDN and CDR2 is FVKESK. This CDR3 has 13 residues.

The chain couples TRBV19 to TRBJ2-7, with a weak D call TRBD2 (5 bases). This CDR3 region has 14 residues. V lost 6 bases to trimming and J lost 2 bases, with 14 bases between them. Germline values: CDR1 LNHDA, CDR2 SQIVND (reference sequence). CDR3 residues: CASSPPGLPYEQYF. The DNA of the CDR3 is TGTGCCAGTAGCCCACCAGGACTCCCCTACGAGCAGTACTTC.

In DNA, the CDR3 is TGTGCCAGCAGTTTATCCCGGGACCTTGAGCAGTACTTC. Amino acids: CASSLSRDLEQYF. V usage is TRBV27 and J usage is TRBJ2-7; D is perhaps TRBD1 or TRBD2 (5 bases each). This CDR3 contains 13 residues. V lost 0 bases and J lost 7, with 10 bases in between. Germline V lookup: CDR1 MNHEY, CDR2 SMNVEV (reference sequence).

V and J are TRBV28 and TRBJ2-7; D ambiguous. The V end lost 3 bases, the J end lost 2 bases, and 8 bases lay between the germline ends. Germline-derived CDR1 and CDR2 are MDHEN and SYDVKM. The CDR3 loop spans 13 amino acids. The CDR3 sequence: CASSFRPAYEQYF. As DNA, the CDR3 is TGTGCCAGCAGTTTTAGGCCCGCCTACGAGCAGTACTTC.

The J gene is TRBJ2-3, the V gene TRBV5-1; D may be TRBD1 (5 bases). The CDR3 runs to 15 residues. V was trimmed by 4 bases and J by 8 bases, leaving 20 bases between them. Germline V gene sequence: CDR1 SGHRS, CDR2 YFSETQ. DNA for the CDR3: TGCGCCAGCAGCCAGGAGCAGGGTCCAATGTCTACGCAGTATTTT. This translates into CASSQEQGPMSTQYF.

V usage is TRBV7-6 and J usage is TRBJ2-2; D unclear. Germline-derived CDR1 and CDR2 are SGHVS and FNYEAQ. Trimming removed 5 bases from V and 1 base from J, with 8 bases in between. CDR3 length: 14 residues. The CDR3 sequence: CASSPHQNTGELFF. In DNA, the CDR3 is TGTGCCAGCAGCCCGCACCAGAACACCGGGGAGCTGTTTTTT.

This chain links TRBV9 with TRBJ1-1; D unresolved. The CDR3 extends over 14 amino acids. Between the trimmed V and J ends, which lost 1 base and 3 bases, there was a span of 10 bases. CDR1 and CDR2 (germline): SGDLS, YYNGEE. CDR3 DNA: TGTGCCAGCAGCGTATGGGTTAGTGACACTGAAGCTTTCTTT. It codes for CASSVWVSDTEAFF.

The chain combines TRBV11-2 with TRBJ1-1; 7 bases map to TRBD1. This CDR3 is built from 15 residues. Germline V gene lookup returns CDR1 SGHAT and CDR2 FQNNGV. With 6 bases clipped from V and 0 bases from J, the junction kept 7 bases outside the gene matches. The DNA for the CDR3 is TGTGCCAGCAGTGACCGACAGGGACTGAACACTGAAGCTTTCTTT. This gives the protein CASSDRQGLNTEAFF.

The CDR3, as DNA: TGCGCCAGCAGCCAAGACAGGGGCCCTACGAACACTGAAGCTTTCTTT. This sequence encodes CASSQDRGPTNTEAFF. The chain couples TRBV4-3 to TRBJ1-1; the D gene is possibly TRBD1 (6 bases). This CDR3 is built from 16 residues. Per the germline V gene, CDR1 is LGHNA and CDR2 is YSLEER. V lost 0 bases to trimming and J lost 1 base, with 12 bases between them.

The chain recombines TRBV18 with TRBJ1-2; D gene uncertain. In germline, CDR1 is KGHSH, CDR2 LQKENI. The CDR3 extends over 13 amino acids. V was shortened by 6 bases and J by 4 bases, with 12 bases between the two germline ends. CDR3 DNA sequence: TGTGCCAGCTCTGGAAGTGAGTCCTATGGCTACACCTTC. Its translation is CASSGSESYGYTF. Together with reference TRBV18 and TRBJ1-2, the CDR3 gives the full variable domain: NAGVMQNPRHLVRRRGQEARLRCSPMKGHSHVYWYRQLPEEGLKFMVYLQKENIIDESGMPKERFSAEFPKEGPSILRIQQVVRGDSAAYFCASSGSESYGYTFGSGTRLTVV.

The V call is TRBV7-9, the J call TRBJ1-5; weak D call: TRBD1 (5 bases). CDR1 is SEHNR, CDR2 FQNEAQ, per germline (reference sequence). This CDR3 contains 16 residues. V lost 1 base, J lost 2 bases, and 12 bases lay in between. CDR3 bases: TGTGCCAGCAGCTTAGGTGGGGCCGGTCGCAATCAGCCCCAGCATTTT. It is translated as CASSLGGAGRNQPQHF.

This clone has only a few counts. The CDR3 sequence: CASSPGREISHEQYF. The CDR3, as DNA: TGTGCCAGCTCACCCGGGCGGGAGATTAGTCACGAGCAGTACTTC. The V gene is TRBV18, the J gene TRBJ2-7; TRBD2 matches at 7 bases. V lost 3 bases and J lost 5; bases outside the gene matches: 10. The CDR3 has 15 residues. Looked up from germline, CDR1 is KGHSH and CDR2 is LQKENI.

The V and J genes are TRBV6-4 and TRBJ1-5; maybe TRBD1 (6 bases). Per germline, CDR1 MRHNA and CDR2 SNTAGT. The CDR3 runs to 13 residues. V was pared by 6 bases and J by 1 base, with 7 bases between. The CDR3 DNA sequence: TGTGCCAGCAGCACAGGGAGCAATCAGCCCCAGCATTTT. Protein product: CASSTGSNQPQHF.

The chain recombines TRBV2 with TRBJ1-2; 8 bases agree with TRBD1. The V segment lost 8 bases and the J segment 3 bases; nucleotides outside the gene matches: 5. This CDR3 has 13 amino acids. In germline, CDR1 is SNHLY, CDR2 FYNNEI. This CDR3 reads CASFGQGYYGYTF. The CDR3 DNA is TGTGCCAGCTTCGGACAGGGCTACTATGGCTACACCTTC.

The CDR3 bases are TGTGCCAGCAGTTTGGGGACAGGGATCAACACCGGGGAGCTGTTTTTT. Translation gives CASSLGTGINTGELFF. J is TRBJ2-2 and V is TRBV28, with 9 bases fitting TRBD1. Germline lookup yields CDR1 MDHEN and CDR2 SYDVKM. The V segment lost 3 bases and the J segment 2 bases; nucleotides outside the gene matches: 4. This CDR3 region has 16 residues.